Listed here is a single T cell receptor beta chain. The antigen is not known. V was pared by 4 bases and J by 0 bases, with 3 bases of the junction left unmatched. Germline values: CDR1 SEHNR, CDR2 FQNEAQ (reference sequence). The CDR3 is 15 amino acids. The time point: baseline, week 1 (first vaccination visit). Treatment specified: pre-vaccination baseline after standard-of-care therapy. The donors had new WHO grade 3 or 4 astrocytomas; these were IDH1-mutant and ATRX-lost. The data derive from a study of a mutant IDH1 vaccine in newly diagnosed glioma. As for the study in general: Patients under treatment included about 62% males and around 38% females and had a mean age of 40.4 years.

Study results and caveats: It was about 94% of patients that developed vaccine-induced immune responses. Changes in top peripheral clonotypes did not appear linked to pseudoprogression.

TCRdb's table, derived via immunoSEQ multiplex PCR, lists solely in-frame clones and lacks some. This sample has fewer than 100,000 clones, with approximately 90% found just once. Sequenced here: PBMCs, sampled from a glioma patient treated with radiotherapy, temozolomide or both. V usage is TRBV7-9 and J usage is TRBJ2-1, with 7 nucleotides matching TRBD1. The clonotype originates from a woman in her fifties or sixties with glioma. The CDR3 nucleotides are TGTGCCAGCAGCTCACAGGGGCGCTCCTACAATGAGCAGTTCTTC. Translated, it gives CASSSQGRSYNEQFF.